A single sample is the source of the 28 T cell receptor beta chains below, sequenced in a study of blood T cell repertoires in COVID-19. Produced via immunoSEQ multiplex PCR; TCRdb's table is partial and in-frame only. The sample lists just over 150,000 clones, 82% occurring once. Sequenced material: peripheral blood. These receptors all stem from a woman aged 40 to 55 with COVID-19, enrolled during active disease.

This chain connects TRBV6-1 to TRBJ1-1, with 7 bases lining up with TRBD1. V shed 6 bases and J 5 bases; nucleotides not matched to a gene: 6. There are 13 residues in the CDR3. Germline V gene sequence: CDR1 MNHNS, CDR2 SASEGT. The CDR3 region has the DNA TGTGCCAGCAGCATACAGGGGAGAACTGAAGCTTTCTTT. Protein sequence: CASSIQGRTEAFF.

V and J are TRBV15 and TRBJ2-5; TRBD1 is a possible D gene (5 bases). V dropped 0 bases and J dropped 5 bases, with 10 bases sitting between them. Germline CDR1 is LNHNV and CDR2 is YYDKDF (reference sequence). CDR3 size: 14 residues. The CDR3 sequence is CATSRDPRVETQYF. As DNA, the CDR3 is TGTGCCACCAGCAGAGATCCCAGGGTGGAGACCCAGTACTTC.

The chain couples TRBV27 to TRBJ2-5, with D perhaps matching TRBD1 (6 bases). Trimming removed 8 bases from V and 4 bases from J, with 23 bases in between. Germline CDR1 reads MNHEY; CDR2 reads SMNVEV (reference sequence). There are 16 residues in the CDR3. The chain's CDR3 is CASQTRGGVESETQYF. The CDR3 DNA is TGTGCCAGCCAGACGAGAGGGGGAGTAGAATCAGAGACCCAGTACTTC.

The chain links TRBV2 to TRBJ2-3; no definite D call. V was cut by 6 bases and J by 2 bases, with 6 bases left in between. The CDR3 consists of 12 residues. The germline gives CDR1 SNHLY, CDR2 FYNNEI. CDR3 sequence (DNA): TGTGCCAGCAGGGTGGCCACAGATACGCAGTATTTT. This encodes CASRVATDTQYF.

Sample share makes this clone medium-sized. J is TRBJ2-3 and V is TRBV10-1, with 7 bases aligning to TRBD1. V lost 5 bases and J lost 4; bases outside the gene matches: 3. CDR3 length: 13 residues. Germline values: CDR1 WNHNN, CDR2 SYGVQD (reference sequence). The CDR3, as DNA: TGCGCCAGCAGTACAGGGGTGGCAGATACGCAGTATTTT. This codes for CASSTGVADTQYF.

The chain carries TRBV15 and TRBJ2-2, with D perhaps matching TRBD1 (6 bases). Trimming shortened V by 7 bases and J by 0 bases, and 9 bases separated the two germline ends. Per the germline V gene, CDR1 is LNHNV and CDR2 is YYDKDF (reference sequence). The CDR3 extends over 14 amino acids. The CDR3 reads CATTGTPNTGELFF. For the CDR3, the DNA is TGTGCCACCACCGGGACACCGAACACCGGGGAGCTGTTTTTT. The full variable domain, in which reference TRBV15 and TRBJ2-2 provide the parts outside the CDR3, is DAMVIQNPRYQVTQFGKPVTLSCSQTLNHNVMYWYQQKSSQAPKLLFHYYDKDFNNEADTPDNFQSRRPNTSFCFLDIRSPGLGDTAMYLCATTGTPNTGELFFGEGSRLTVL.

This clone occurred a few times. The CDR3 spells CAISEFSGSYEQYF. The DNA of the CDR3 is TGTGCCATCAGTGAATTCAGCGGGAGCTACGAGCAGTACTTC. The chain is built from TRBV10-3 and TRBJ2-7; the match to TRBD2 covers 8 bases. Trimming removed 3 bases from V and 3 bases from J; junction bases left unmatched: 4. Germline V gives CDR1 ENHRY, CDR2 SYGVKD. The CDR3 sequence is 14 residues long.

The chain links TRBV5-6 to TRBJ2-7, with 13 nucleotides matching TRBD2. The CDR3 loop spans 17 amino acids. Germline lookup yields CDR1 SGHDT and CDR2 YYEEEE. J gave up 0 bases and V 2 bases, and 5 bases lay outside the gene matches. Here the CDR3 DNA reads TGTGCCAGCAGCTTTGACGGGACTAGCGGGGCCTCCTACGAGCAGTACTTC. Encoded protein: CASSFDGTSGASYEQYF.

This sequence joins TRBV5-1 and TRBJ1-1; D might be TRBD1 (6 bases). The CDR3 extends over 14 amino acids. V dropped 5 bases and J dropped 5 bases, with 16 bases sitting between them. Germline V gene sequence: CDR1 SGHRS, CDR2 YFSETQ. The CDR3 protein is CASSLGGGGTEAFF. Here the CDR3 DNA reads TGCGCCAGCAGTCTTGGGGGCGGTGGAACTGAAGCTTTCTTT.

The chain combines TRBV9 with TRBJ2-3; 16 nucleotides align to TRBD2. The V gene's germline CDR1 is SGDLS and CDR2 YYNGEE. The J segment lost 5 bases and the V segment lost 5 bases, leaving 11 bases of the junction unmatched. This CDR3 contains 18 residues. CDR3 DNA sequence: TGTGCCAGCAGTGCCGGGACTAGCGGGGGGGGCTTACTAGATACGCAGTATTTT. This codes for CASSAGTSGGGLLDTQYF.

The rearrangement uses TRBV3-1 (or the pseudogene TRBV3-2) and TRBJ1-5; D remains ambiguous. Germline CDR1 and CDR2: LGHDT and YNNKEL (reference sequence). V lost 3 bases and J lost 4, with 13 bases in between. This CDR3 has 15 residues. The CDR3 DNA reads TGTGCCAGCAGCCAGGGTAGGAGCCCAAATCAGCCCCAGCATTTT. It codes for CASSQGRSPNQPQHF.

This chain connects TRBV3-1 (or the pseudogene TRBV3-2) to TRBJ2-2, with 7 bases matching TRBD2. V lost 3 bases, J lost 6 bases, and 10 bases stayed unmatched. This CDR3 region has 16 residues. Per the germline V gene, CDR1 is LGHDT and CDR2 is YNNKEL (reference sequence). CDR3 nucleotides: TGTGCCAGCAGCCATATGGGCGGGAGAGGGGCCGGGGAGCTGTTTTTT. It codes for CASSHMGGRGAGELFF.

This clone appeared a few times. The CDR3 DNA follows: TGTGCCAGTAGCACAAGGACAGGGTACACCGGGGAGCTGTTTTTT. Translated: CASSTRTGYTGELFF. V and J are TRBV19 and TRBJ2-2; 8 nucleotides align to TRBD1. Germline lookup yields CDR1 LNHDA and CDR2 SQIVND (reference sequence). Trimming cost V 6 bases and J 3 bases; bases outside gene matches: 6. The CDR3 length is 15 residues.

The V and J genes are TRBV6-5 and TRBJ2-7; the match to TRBD1 covers 8 bases. Germline trimming cut 8 bases from V and 4 bases from J; bases unmatched to any gene: 10. CDR1 is MNHEY and CDR2 is SVGAGI in the germline V gene. There are 14 residues in the CDR3. The CDR3 bases are TGTGCCAGCCGAGGGGCAGGGGGCGAGTACGAGCAGTACTTC. It specifies CASRGAGGEYEQYF.

The rearrangement uses TRBV27 and TRBJ2-1; 7 bases are a match to TRBD1. Germline V lookup: CDR1 MNHEY, CDR2 SMNVEV (reference sequence). J lost 0 bases, V lost 7 bases, and 15 bases had no gene match. This CDR3 comprises 18 residues. For the CDR3, the DNA is TGTGCCAGCAACTTCTATGCTTCCGGACAGGCCTCCTACAATGAGCAGTTCTTC. Amino acid sequence: CASNFYASGQASYNEQFF.

The chain uses TRBV3-1 (or the pseudogene TRBV3-2) and TRBJ2-1; TRBD2 matches 11 bases. The CDR3 extends over 15 amino acids. The V segment lost 4 bases and the J segment 7 bases; nucleotides outside the gene matches: 6. Per germline, CDR1 LGHDT and CDR2 YNNKEL (reference sequence). The CDR3 region has the DNA TGTGCCAGCAGCCCTTGGGCTAGCGGGGGGAATGAGCAGTTCTTC. Translated: CASSPWASGGNEQFF.

The chain joins TRBV29-1 to TRBJ2-5, with D maybe TRBD1 (6 bases). The germline V gene encodes CDR1 SQVTM and CDR2 ANQGSEA. Trimming cost V 7 bases and J 5 bases, with 17 bases left between them. The CDR3 consists of 13 residues. The DNA of the CDR3 is TGCAGCGCCCTGTATACAGGGTGGGAGACCCAGTACTTC. Translation gives CSALYTGWETQYF.

This chain uses TRBV29-1 with TRBJ1-1; D may be TRBD1 (6 bases). Germline V CDR1 and CDR2: SQVTM, ANQGSEA. Trimming shortened V by 7 bases and J by 0 bases, and 12 bases separated the two germline ends. The CDR3 runs 13 residues. The CDR3 nucleotides are TGCAGCGCCCGGACAGCCTTGAACACTGAAGCTTTCTTT. Residues: CSARTALNTEAFF. Together with reference TRBV29-1 and TRBJ1-1, the CDR3 gives the full variable domain: SAVISQKPSRDICQRGTSLTIQCQVDSQVTMMFWYRQQPGQSLTLIATANQGSEATYESGFVIDKFPISRPNLTFSTLTVSNMSPEDSSIYLCSARTALNTEAFFGQGTRLTVV.

The chain recombines TRBV29-1 with TRBJ1-1, with a tentative D call TRBD1 (6 bases). The CDR3 length is 14 residues. V lost 3 bases and J lost 1, with 12 bases in between. CDR1 is SQVTM, CDR2 ANQGSEA, per germline. As DNA, the CDR3 is TGCAGCGTTGATGGGGGACACCCGAACACTGAAGCTTTCTTT. This codes for CSVDGGHPNTEAFF.

The CDR3 region has the DNA TGTGCCAGCAGCATACAGGGCCCCGGGAAAAAACTGTTTTTT. The encoded protein is CASSIQGPGKKLFF. The rearrangement uses TRBV5-8 and TRBJ1-4; possible D gene TRBD1, 6 bases. CDR1 SGHTS and CDR2 YDEGEE come from the germline V gene. Trimming removed 4 bases at V and 9 bases at J, with 16 bases between. The CDR3 loop spans 14 amino acids.

J is TRBJ2-7 and V is TRBV21-1; TRBD1 was called by the table and not checked on the DNA. TRBV21-1 is a known pseudogene. This CDR3 has 14 residues. The CDR3 here is CASSKPVRGLGQYV. In nucleotides, the CDR3 is TGTGCCAGCAGCAAACCTGTAAGGGGTCTGGGGCAGTACGTC.

This chain links TRBV5-8 with TRBJ1-2; D perhaps matches TRBD1 (6 bases). The V and J ends lost 0 bases and 2 bases respectively, with 11 bases between them. The germline V gene encodes CDR1 SGHTS and CDR2 YDEGEE. CDR3 size: 15 residues. The DNA for the CDR3 is TGTGCCAGCAGCTTGGAATGGCAGGGGAACTATGGCTACACCTTC. Translation: CASSLEWQGNYGYTF.

This clone appeared once. The chain links TRBV4-2 to TRBJ1-2; 8 positions agree with TRBD1. The length of the CDR3 is 14 residues. The germline CDR1 and CDR2 sequences are LGHNA and YNFKEQ. V trimming: 4 bases; J trimming: 4 bases; junction bases outside the gene matches: 5. CDR3 sequence: CASSPETGGYGYTF. The CDR3 DNA sequence: TGTGCCAGCAGCCCTGAAACAGGGGGCTATGGCTACACCTTC.

The chain recombines TRBV6-6 with TRBJ2-1, with D perhaps TRBD2 (6 bases). The V and J ends lost 2 bases and 14 bases respectively, with 13 bases between them. CDR1 is MNHNY and CDR2 is SVGAGI in the germline V gene (reference sequence). The CDR3 contains 12 residues. CDR3 sequence (DNA): TGTGCCAGCAGTTACGTCGGGGGATCAGAGTTCTTC. This gives the protein CASSYVGGSEFF.

This clone was recorded a few times. The chain is built from TRBV3-1 (or the pseudogene TRBV3-2) and TRBJ2-1; D perhaps matches TRBD2 (6 bases). V was pared by 1 base and J by 10 bases, with 8 bases between. The CDR3 spans 12 residues. Germline CDR1 LGHDT, CDR2 YNNKEL (reference sequence). CDR3: CASSQVSGEQFF. As DNA, the CDR3 is TGTGCCAGCAGCCAAGTGAGCGGGGAGCAGTTCTTC.

The chain uses TRBV18 and TRBJ1-1; D may be TRBD1 (6 bases). This CDR3 region has 16 residues. Trimming stripped 1 base from V and 11 bases from J, with 23 bases between. From germline, CDR1 is KGHSH and CDR2 LQKENI. Written as DNA, the CDR3 is TGTGCCAGCTCACCACGTTGGGGGCCTAAGACCCGTACGGCTTTCTTT. Its translation: CASSPRWGPKTRTAFF.

The CDR3 region has the DNA TGTGCCAGCAGCTGGCGACAGGGAAGAGTAGAGACCCAGTACTTC. Translation: CASSWRQGRVETQYF. The chain joins TRBV5-4 to TRBJ2-5; 7 bases are shared with TRBD1. The CDR3 sequence is 15 residues long. The germline V gene encodes CDR1 SGHNT and CDR2 YYREEE (reference sequence). V shed 3 bases, J shed 4 bases, and the junction held 9 bases outside the gene matches.

At least ten counts were recorded for this clone. V usage is TRBV6-1 and J usage is TRBJ1-5, with 7 nucleotides matching TRBD1. The CDR3 is 19 residues long. J gave up 2 bases and V 3 bases, and 16 bases lay outside the gene matches. Germline CDR1 MNHNS, CDR2 SASEGT. CDR3 region: CASSDGGRGTNRRNQPQHF. Here the CDR3 DNA reads TGTGCCAGCAGTGATGGTGGCAGGGGGACCAATAGGCGCAATCAGCCCCAGCATTTT.